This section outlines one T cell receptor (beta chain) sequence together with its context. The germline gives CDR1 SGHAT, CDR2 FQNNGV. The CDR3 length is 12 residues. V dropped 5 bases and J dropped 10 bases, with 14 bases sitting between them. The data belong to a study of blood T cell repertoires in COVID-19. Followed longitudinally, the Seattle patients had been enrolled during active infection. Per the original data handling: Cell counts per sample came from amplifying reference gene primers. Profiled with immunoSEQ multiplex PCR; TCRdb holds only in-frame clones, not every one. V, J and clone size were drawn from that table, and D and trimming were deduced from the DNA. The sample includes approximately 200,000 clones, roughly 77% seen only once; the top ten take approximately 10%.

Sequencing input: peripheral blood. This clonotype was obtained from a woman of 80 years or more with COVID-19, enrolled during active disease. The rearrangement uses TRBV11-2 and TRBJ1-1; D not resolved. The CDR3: CASSPTRYRAFF. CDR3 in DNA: TGTGCCAGCAGCCCCACCAGGTACCGAGCTTTCTTT. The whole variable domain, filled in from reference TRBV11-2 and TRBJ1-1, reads EAGVAQSPRYKIIEKRQSVAFWCNPISGHATLYWYQQILGQGPKLLIQFQNNGVVDDSQLPKDRFSAERLKGVDSTLKIQPAKLEDSAVYLCASSPTRYRAFFGQGTRLTVV.